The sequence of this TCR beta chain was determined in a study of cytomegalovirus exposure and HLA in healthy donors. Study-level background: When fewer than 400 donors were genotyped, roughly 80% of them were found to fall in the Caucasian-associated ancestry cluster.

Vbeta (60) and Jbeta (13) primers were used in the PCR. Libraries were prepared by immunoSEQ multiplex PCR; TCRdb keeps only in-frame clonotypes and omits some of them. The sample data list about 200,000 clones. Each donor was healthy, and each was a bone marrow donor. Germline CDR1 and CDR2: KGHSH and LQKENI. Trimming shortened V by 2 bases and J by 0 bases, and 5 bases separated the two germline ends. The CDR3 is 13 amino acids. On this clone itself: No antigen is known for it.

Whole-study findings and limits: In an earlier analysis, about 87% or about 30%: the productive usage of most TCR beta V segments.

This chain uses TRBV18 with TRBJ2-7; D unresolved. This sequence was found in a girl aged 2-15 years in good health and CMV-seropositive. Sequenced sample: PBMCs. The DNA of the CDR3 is TGTGCCAGCTCACCATCTAACTCCTACGAGCAGTACTTC. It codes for CASSPSNSYEQYF.